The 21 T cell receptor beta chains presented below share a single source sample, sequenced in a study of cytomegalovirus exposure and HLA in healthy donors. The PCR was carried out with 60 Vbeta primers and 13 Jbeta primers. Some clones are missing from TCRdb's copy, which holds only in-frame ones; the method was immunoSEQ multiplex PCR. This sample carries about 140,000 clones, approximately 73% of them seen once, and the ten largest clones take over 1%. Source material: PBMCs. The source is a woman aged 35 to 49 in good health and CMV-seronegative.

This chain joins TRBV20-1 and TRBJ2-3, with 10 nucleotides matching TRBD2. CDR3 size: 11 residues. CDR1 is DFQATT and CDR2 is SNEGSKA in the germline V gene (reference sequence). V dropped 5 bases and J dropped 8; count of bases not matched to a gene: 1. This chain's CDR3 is CSARTSGTQYF. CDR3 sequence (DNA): TGCAGTGCTCGGACTAGCGGTACGCAGTATTTT.

In DNA, the CDR3 is TGTGCCATCAGTGAGTCTGGGACAACAAATCAGCCCCAGCATTTT. It translates to CAISESGTTNQPQHF. V and J are TRBV10-3 and TRBJ1-5; D possibly corresponds to TRBD1 (6 bases). The CDR3 runs 15 residues. V gave up 0 bases and J gave up 4 bases, with 10 bases separating them. Germline V lookup: CDR1 ENHRY, CDR2 SYGVKD.

The CDR3 protein is CSVPGPAGDTQYF. The CDR3 DNA follows: TGCAGCGTTCCCGGTCCAGCCGGGGATACGCAGTATTTT. The chain joins TRBV29-1 to TRBJ2-3; D is ambiguous. In germline, CDR1 is SQVTM, CDR2 ANQGSEA. V lost 5 bases and J 6 bases, leaving 15 bases between the germline ends. The CDR3 has 13 amino acids.

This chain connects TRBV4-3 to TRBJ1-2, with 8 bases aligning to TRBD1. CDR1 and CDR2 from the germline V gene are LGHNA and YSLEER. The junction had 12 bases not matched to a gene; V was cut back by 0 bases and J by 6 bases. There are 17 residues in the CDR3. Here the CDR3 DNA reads TGCGCCAGCAGCCAAGAAGTTTCAGGGGGCTGGGGTAATGGCTACACCTTC. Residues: CASSQEVSGGWGNGYTF.

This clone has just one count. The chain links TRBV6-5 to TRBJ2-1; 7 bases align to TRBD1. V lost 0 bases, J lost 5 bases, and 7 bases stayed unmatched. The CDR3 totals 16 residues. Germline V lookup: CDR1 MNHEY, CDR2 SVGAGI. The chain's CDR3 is CASSYSNRGRNNEQFF. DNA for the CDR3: TGTGCCAGCAGTTACTCCAACAGGGGACGAAACAATGAGCAGTTCTTC.

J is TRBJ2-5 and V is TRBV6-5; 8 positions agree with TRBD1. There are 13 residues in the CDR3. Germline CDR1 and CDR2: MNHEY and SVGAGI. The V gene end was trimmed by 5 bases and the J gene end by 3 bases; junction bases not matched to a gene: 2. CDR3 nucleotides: TGTGCCAGCAGTGCGGACAGGGAAGAGACCCAGTACTTC. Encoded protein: CASSADREETQYF.

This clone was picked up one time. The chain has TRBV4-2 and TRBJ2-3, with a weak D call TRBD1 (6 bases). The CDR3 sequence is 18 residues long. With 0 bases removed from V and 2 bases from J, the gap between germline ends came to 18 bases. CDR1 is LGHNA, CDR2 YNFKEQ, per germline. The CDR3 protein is CASSQERTRGSSTDTQYF. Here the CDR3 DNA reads TGTGCCAGCAGCCAAGAAAGAACGAGGGGGAGTTCCACAGATACGCAGTATTTT.

The CDR3 is CASGLAGADTQYF. The CDR3 coding sequence is TGTGCTAGTGGTTTAGCGGGGGCAGATACGCAGTATTTT. The rearrangement uses TRBV12-5 and TRBJ2-3; 8 bases fit TRBD2. Germline trimming cut 3 bases from V and 4 bases from J; bases unmatched to any gene: 0. CDR1 and CDR2 from the germline V gene are LGHNT and FRNRAP. This CDR3 has 13 amino acids. The complete variable domain, with remaining parts taken from reference TRBV12-5 and TRBJ2-3, reads DARVTQTPRHKVTEMGQEVTMRCQPILGHNTVFWYRQTMMQGLELLAYFRNRAPLDDSGMPKDRFSAEMPDATLATLKIQPSEPRDSAVYFCASGLAGADTQYFGPGTRLTVL.

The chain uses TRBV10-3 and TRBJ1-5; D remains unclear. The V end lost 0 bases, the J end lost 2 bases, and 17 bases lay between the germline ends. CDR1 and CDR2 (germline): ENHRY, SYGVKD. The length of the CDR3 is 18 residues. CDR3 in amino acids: CAISESPRVSGGNQPQHF. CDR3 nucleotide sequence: TGTGCCATCAGTGAGTCGCCGCGGGTGTCAGGAGGCAATCAGCCCCAGCATTTT.

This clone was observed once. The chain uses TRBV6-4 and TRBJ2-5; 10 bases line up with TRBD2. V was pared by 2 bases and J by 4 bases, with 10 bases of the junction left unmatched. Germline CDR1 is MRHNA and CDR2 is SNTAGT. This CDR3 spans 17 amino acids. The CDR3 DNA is TGTGCCAGCAGTGACCTTAAGAGAGCGGGGGGGCCAGAGACCCAGTACTTC. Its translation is CASSDLKRAGGPETQYF.

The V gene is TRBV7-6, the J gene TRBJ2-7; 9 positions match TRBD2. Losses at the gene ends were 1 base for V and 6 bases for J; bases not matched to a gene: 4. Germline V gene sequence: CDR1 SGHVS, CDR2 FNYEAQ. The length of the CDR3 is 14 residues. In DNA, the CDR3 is TGTGCCAGCAGCTTAGGCGGGGGGGCCTCCGAGCAGTACTTC. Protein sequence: CASSLGGGASEQYF. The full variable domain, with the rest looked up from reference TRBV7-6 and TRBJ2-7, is GAGVSQSPRYKVTKRGQDVALRCDPISGHVSLYWYRQALGQGPEFLTYFNYEAQQDKSGLPNDRFSAERPEGSISTLTIQRTEQRDSAMYRCASSLGGGASEQYFGPGTRLTVT.

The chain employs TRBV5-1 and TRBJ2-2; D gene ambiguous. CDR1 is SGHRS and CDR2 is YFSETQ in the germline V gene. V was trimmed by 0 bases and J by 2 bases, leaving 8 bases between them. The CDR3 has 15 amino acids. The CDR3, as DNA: TGCGCCAGCAGCTTGGTCTACGAAAACACCGGGGAGCTGTTTTTT. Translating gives CASSLVYENTGELFF.

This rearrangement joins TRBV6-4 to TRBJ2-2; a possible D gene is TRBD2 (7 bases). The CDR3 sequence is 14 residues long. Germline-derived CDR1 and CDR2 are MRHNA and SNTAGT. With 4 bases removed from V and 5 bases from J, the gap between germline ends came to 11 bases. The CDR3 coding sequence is TGTGCCAGCAGTGTCGAGGGGGGGACCGGGGAGCTGTTTTTT. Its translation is CASSVEGGTGELFF.

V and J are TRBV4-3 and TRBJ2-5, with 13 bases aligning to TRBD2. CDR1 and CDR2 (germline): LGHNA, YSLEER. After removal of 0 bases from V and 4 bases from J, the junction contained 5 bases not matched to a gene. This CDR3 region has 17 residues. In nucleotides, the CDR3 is TGCGCCAGCAGCCAAGATCTAAGACTAGCGGGGGGAGAGACCCAGTACTTC. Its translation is CASSQDLRLAGGETQYF.

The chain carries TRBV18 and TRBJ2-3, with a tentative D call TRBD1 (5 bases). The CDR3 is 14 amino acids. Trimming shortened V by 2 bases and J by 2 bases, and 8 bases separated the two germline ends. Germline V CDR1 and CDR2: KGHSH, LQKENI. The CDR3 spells CASSPRQNTDTQYF. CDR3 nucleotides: TGTGCCAGCTCACCAAGACAGAACACAGATACGCAGTATTTT. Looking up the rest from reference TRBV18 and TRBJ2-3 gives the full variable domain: NAGVMQNPRHLVRRRGQEARLRCSPMKGHSHVYWYRQLPEEGLKFMVYLQKENIIDESGMPKERFSAEFPKEGPSILRIQQVVRGDSAAYFCASSPRQNTDTQYFGPGTRLTVL.

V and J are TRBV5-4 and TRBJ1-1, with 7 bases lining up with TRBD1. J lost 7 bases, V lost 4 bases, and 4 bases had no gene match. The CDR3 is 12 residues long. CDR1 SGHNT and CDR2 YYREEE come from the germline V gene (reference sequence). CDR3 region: CASSPRGDEAFF. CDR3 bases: TGTGCCAGCAGCCCCAGGGGGGATGAAGCTTTCTTT.

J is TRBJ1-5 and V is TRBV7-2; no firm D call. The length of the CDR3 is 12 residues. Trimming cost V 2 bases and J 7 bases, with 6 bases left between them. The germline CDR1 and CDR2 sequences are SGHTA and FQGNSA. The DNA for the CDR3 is TGTGCCAGCAGCTTACTCGGGCAGCCCCAGCATTTT. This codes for CASSLLGQPQHF.

As DNA, the CDR3 is TGCGCCAGCAGCTTGGAGGCGGGCCCGCAGTACTTC. It specifies CASSLEAGPQYF. The chain carries TRBV5-1 and TRBJ2-7, with D perhaps TRBD2 (5 bases). There are 12 residues in the CDR3. Trimming removed 0 bases at V and 9 bases at J, with 10 bases between. CDR1 is SGHRS and CDR2 is YFSETQ in the germline V gene.

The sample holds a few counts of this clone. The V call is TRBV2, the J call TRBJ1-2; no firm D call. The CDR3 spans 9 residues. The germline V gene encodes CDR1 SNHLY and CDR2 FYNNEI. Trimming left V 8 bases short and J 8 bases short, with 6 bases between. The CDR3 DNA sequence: TGTGCCAGCCTAGACGGCTACACCTTC. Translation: CASLDGYTF.

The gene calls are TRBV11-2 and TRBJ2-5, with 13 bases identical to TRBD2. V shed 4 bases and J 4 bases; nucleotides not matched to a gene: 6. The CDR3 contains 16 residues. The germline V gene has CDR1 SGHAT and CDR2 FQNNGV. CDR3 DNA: TGTGCCAGCAGCTACGGACTAGCGGGGGTTGGAGAGACCCAGTACTTC. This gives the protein CASSYGLAGVGETQYF. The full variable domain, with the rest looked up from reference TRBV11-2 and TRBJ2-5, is EAGVAQSPRYKIIEKRQSVAFWCNPISGHATLYWYQQILGQGPKLLIQFQNNGVVDDSQLPKDRFSAERLKGVDSTLKIQPAKLEDSAVYLCASSYGLAGVGETQYFGPGTRLLVL.

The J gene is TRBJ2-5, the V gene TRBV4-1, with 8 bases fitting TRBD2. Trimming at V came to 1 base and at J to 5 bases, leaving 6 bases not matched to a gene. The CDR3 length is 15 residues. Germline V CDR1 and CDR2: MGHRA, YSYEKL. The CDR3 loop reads CASSQASGGGETQYF. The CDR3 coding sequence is TGCGCCAGCAGCCAAGCAAGCGGGGGCGGGGAGACCCAGTACTTC.